The clone carrying this TCR beta chain was detected once. Its antigen remains unknown. This sample stems from a study of cytomegalovirus exposure and HLA in healthy donors. Study-wide points: Later analysis reportedly placed an Asian-associated ancestry cluster below the roughly 690-donor mean in N-insertions.

The germline CDR1 and CDR2 sequences are SGDLS and YYNGEE. This CDR3 comprises 14 residues. Deletions cut 0 bases from V and 6 bases from J, with 11 bases between. The PCR had 60 Vbeta and 13 Jbeta primers. Repertoires were generated with immunoSEQ multiplex PCR, while TCRdb's copy carries only in-frame clones and drops some. The table lists about 120,000 clones, approximately 70% of them singletons. The sequenced sample was PBMCs. The chain combines TRBV9 with TRBJ2-3; D ambiguous. This receptor was identified in a woman aged 40 to 50 in good health and CMV-seropositive. CDR3 in amino acids: CASSVELYGDTQYF. The CDR3 DNA reads TGTGCCAGCAGCGTAGAACTCTACGGGGATACGCAGTATTTT.